The 32 T cell receptor beta chains given below trace back to one sample, sequenced in a study of sequential checkpoint blockade in melanoma (dated by TCRdb to the late 2010s). To prepare the library, the immunoSEQ multiplex PCR assay was applied. TCRdb's version of the immuneACCESS table is confined to in-frame rearrangements and falls short of the full clone set. An unresolved V gene accounts for under half of the shortfall where checked; the remainder is of unknown origin. This sample has fewer than 20,000 clones in its table, and 45% to 65% of those were observed once. The ten largest clonotypes hold approximately 18% of the sample. Per the publication, the treatment or condition label means: randomized to nivolumab then ipilimumab (arm A) or the reverse (arm B). The source material was CD8+ T cells sorted from blood (inferred from file names), sampled from a patient given nivolumab and ipilimumab in sequence. The receptor set was obtained from a human donor with melanoma.

This clone was detected a few times. The J gene is TRBJ1-4, the V gene TRBV5-8, with D possibly TRBD1 on 5 matching bases. The CDR3 spans 17 residues. Trimming stripped 0 bases from V and 1 base from J, with 13 bases between. Germline lookup yields CDR1 SGHTS and CDR2 YDEGEE. This chain's CDR3 is CASSLVTEGVTNEKLFF. DNA for the CDR3: TGTGCCAGCAGCTTGGTTACGGAAGGGGTAACTAATGAAAAACTGTTTTTT.

The CDR3 DNA is TGTGCCAGCAGCTTATCAGGGGAAAGCAATCAGCCCCAGCATTTT. It yields the protein CASSLSGESNQPQHF. J is TRBJ1-5 and V is TRBV7-2; a weak D match, TRBD1 (6 bases). The V and J ends lost 2 bases and 1 base respectively, with 9 bases between them. The CDR3 is 15 residues long. Germline lookup yields CDR1 SGHTA and CDR2 FQGNSA.

This chain uses TRBV18 with TRBJ1-6; 8 bases map to TRBD1. Germline loops: CDR1 KGHSH, CDR2 LQKENI. CDR3 length equals 15 residues. V lost 2 bases to trimming and J lost 9 bases; unmatched junction nucleotides: 6. CDR3 coding DNA: TGTGCCAGCTCACCAGACAACAGGGGGACTTCACCCCTCCACTTT. Translating gives CASSPDNRGTSPLHF.

This chain joins TRBV29-1 and TRBJ1-2; the D is unclear. The CDR3 totals 14 residues. Per germline, CDR1 SQVTM and CDR2 ANQGSEA. V lost 3 bases, J lost 0 bases, and 11 bases lay in between. The CDR3, as DNA: TGCAGCGTTGATTATCAGCGAGCTAACTATGGCTACACCTTC. It yields the protein CSVDYQRANYGYTF.

Remarks on this clone: The junction departs from the called germline gene at one end, perhaps through a read error. This specimen includes other DNA sequences encoding the same CDR3. The V and J genes are TRBV7-8 and TRBJ2-5; 8 nucleotides align to TRBD2. Looked up from germline, CDR1 is SGHVS and CDR2 is FQNEAQ. CDR3 length: 15 residues. CDR3 sequence: CASSQPGGGAETQYF. The CDR3 coding sequence is TGTGCCAGCAGCCAACCCGGGGGGGGAGCAGAAACCCAATACTTC.

This clone has only a few counts. The V and J genes are TRBV6-5 and TRBJ1-1, with unresolved D. Deletions cut 5 bases from V and 7 bases from J, with 8 bases between. CDR1 and CDR2 from the germline V gene are MNHEY and SVGAGI. The CDR3 runs 11 residues. The CDR3 loop reads CASSQLHEAFF. In nucleotides, the CDR3 is TGTGCCAGCAGTCAACTACATGAAGCTTTCTTT.

This clone was observed once. This chain connects TRBV2 to TRBJ2-5, with 12 bases lining up with TRBD1. Germline trimming cut 3 bases from V and 5 bases from J; bases unmatched to any gene: 10. This CDR3 has 17 residues. Germline CDR1 is SNHLY and CDR2 is FYNNEI. The DNA for the CDR3 is TGTGCCAGCAGTGATCTTCCGGGACAGGGGGCCTGGGAGACCCAGTACTTC. Translation: CASSDLPGQGAWETQYF.

The genes are TRBV27 and TRBJ1-6, with D possibly matching TRBD1 (5 bases). Per the germline V gene, CDR1 is MNHEY and CDR2 is SMNVEV (reference sequence). CDR3 size: 15 residues. Trimming shortened V by 3 bases and J by 14 bases, and 20 bases separated the two germline ends. The CDR3 reads CASSFGAGSSSALHF. In DNA form, the CDR3 reads TGTGCCAGCAGTTTTGGGGCAGGGTCTTCATCAGCCCTCCACTTT.

A few counts support this clone. One end of the junction varies from germline; a read error may be responsible. This rearrangement joins TRBV5-3 to TRBJ2-7; no definite D call. TRBV5-3 is sorted into the ORF group, with uncertain function. The CDR3 runs to 12 residues. The CDR3 reads CASSFTVYEQYF. The CDR3 DNA follows: TGTGCCAGCAGCTTTACAGTCTACGAGCAGTACTTC.

As to this clone: A junction end diverges from the germline sequence, so it may reflect a read error. The gene calls are TRBV4-1 and TRBJ1-2, with 8 bases lining up with TRBD1. The CDR3 length is 16 residues. The germline gives CDR1 MGHRA, CDR2 YSYEKL. The CDR3 DNA follows: TGTGCCAGCAGCCAAGAAGGAGGGCAGGGGGCGGGTGGCTACACCTTC. Protein product: CASSQEGGQGAGGYTF.

CDR3 residues: CASNLRGSEQETQYF. CDR3 coding DNA: TGTGCCAGCAACCTCAGGGGGAGCGAACAAGAGACCCAGTACTTC. V usage is TRBV9 and J usage is TRBJ2-5; TRBD1 matches 7 bases. The germline CDR1 and CDR2 sequences are SGDLS and YYNGEE. Germline trimming cut 6 bases from V and 2 bases from J; bases unmatched to any gene: 10. The CDR3 runs to 15 residues.

The CDR3 coding sequence is TGCGCCAGCAGTCGAGGACAATCGGCCGGGGAGCTGTTTTTT. This encodes CASSRGQSAGELFF. The V and J genes are TRBV4-1 and TRBJ2-2; D is possibly TRBD1 (5 bases). V was pared by 6 bases and J by 6 bases, with 14 bases between. CDR1 is MGHRA, CDR2 YSYEKL, per germline. The CDR3 is 14 residues long.

This clone came up a few times. The chain employs TRBV25-1 and TRBJ2-1; D not resolved. Trimming pared 10 bases from V and 8 bases from J, leaving 15 bases between. Germline-derived CDR1 and CDR2 are MGHDK and SYGVNS. CDR3 size: 12 residues. The DNA of the CDR3 is TGTGCCACCCTCCCGGGTCTCGATGAGCAGTTCTTC. Its protein product is CATLPGLDEQFF.

This clone was found once. This sequence joins TRBV7-2 and TRBJ2-3, with unresolved D. CDR1 and CDR2 (germline): SGHTA, FQGNSA. V lost 5 bases and J lost 0, with 18 bases in between. The CDR3 spans 17 residues. The CDR3, as DNA: TGTGCCAGCAGCCGAACGTATACTGTAGCTAGCACAGATACGCAGTATTTT. It is translated as CASSRTYTVASTDTQYF.

V is TRBV4-1 and J is TRBJ2-3; 10 bases agree with TRBD2. The V and J ends lost 1 base and 6 bases, in that order; junction bases with no gene match: 16. The CDR3 is 19 residues long. From germline, CDR1 is MGHRA and CDR2 YSYEKL. CDR3 in DNA: TGCGCCAGCAGCCAAGTAGGGGGCCTAGCGGGAGCAAGGGGGGATACGCAGTATTTT. Encoded protein: CASSQVGGLAGARGDTQYF.

This clone was observed a few times. The chain employs TRBV5-3 and TRBJ1-1; 7 bases are shared with TRBD1. TRBV5-3 is recorded as an ORF, its role being uncertain. V trimming: 8 bases; J trimming: 3 bases; junction bases outside the gene matches: 13. CDR3 size: 15 residues. CDR3 in amino acids: CASSQGEGAYTEAFF. The CDR3 bases are TGTGCCAGCAGCCAAGGTGAGGGGGCATACACTGAAGCTTTCTTT.

This clone counts as medium-sized. V is TRBV14 and J is TRBJ2-3; TRBD2 matches 9 bases. The trim removed 0 bases at V and 8 bases at J, leaving 15 bases unmatched. This CDR3 is built from 18 residues. Looked up from germline, CDR1 is SGHDN and CDR2 is FVKESK. This chain's CDR3 is CASSQELHGSGRGGTQYF. CDR3 bases: TGTGCCAGCAGCCAAGAACTCCATGGTAGCGGGCGGGGGGGTACGCAGTATTTT. Together with reference TRBV14 and TRBJ2-3, the CDR3 gives the full variable domain: EAGVTQFPSHSVIEKGQTVTLRCDPISGHDNLYWYRRVMGKEIKFLLHFVKESKQDESGMPNNRFLAERTGGTYSTLKVQPAELEDSGVYFCASSQELHGSGRGGTQYFGPGTRLTVL.

This clone was picked up a small number of times. This chain links TRBV29-1 with TRBJ1-4, with 8 bases lining up with TRBD1. CDR1 and CDR2 from the germline V gene are SQVTM and ANQGSEA. The CDR3 loop spans 14 amino acids. The V gene end was trimmed by 1 base and the J gene end by 13 bases; junction bases not matched to a gene: 11. CDR3 bases: TGCAGCGTTGAAGTCGGCACAGGGGGTAAAGGACTGTTTTTT. Translating gives CSVEVGTGGKGLFF.

Only one count was recorded for this clone. This sequence joins TRBV10-2 and TRBJ1-2, with a possible D match to TRBD1 (5 bases). Germline loops: CDR1 WSHSY, CDR2 SAAADI. Deletions cut 2 bases from V and 1 base from J, with 11 bases between. The CDR3 runs 15 residues. CDR3 bases: TGCGCCAGCAGTGAGCTATCGACAGTTAACTATGGCTACACCTTC. Translation gives CASSELSTVNYGYTF.

This rearrangement joins TRBV2 to TRBJ2-1, with 12 positions matching TRBD2. Germline V lookup: CDR1 SNHLY, CDR2 FYNNEI. The J segment lost 3 bases and the V segment lost 7 bases, leaving 7 bases of the junction unmatched. CDR3 length equals 16 residues. The CDR3 sequence is CASTLRLAGDYNEQFF. CDR3 in DNA: TGTGCCAGCACTTTGCGACTAGCGGGAGACTACAATGAGCAGTTCTTC. The variable domain in full, with the rest retrieved from reference TRBV2 and TRBJ2-1, is EPEVTQTPSHQVTQMGQEVILRCVPISNHLYFYWYRQILGQKVEFLVSFYNNEISEKSEIFDDQFSVERPDGSNFTLKIRSTKLEDSAMYFCASTLRLAGDYNEQFFGPGTRLTVL.

The chain has TRBV5-6 and TRBJ1-1; no definite D call. Trimming shortened V by 0 bases and J by 5 bases, and 17 bases separated the two germline ends. The germline CDR1 and CDR2 sequences are SGHDT and YYEEEE. This CDR3 is 16 amino acids long. CDR3 nucleotides: TGTGCCAGCAGCTTGGTAATAGGCAAGGGAGGAACTGAAGCTTTCTTT. It translates to CASSLVIGKGGTEAFF.

The J gene is TRBJ2-5, the V gene TRBV28; 9 positions match TRBD1. The J call may be wrong; the DNA end is better matched by TRBJ2-7. The germline CDR1 and CDR2 sequences are MDHEN and SYDVKM. CDR3 length: 13 residues. CDR3 DNA sequence: TGTGCCAGCAACCCGACAGGGGGAGACGAGCAGTACTTC. The encoded protein is CASNPTGGDEQYF.

As DNA, the CDR3 is TGCGCCAGCAGTGATTACCTCTCAGGGGGCTGGTACACCGGGGAGCTGTTTTTT. This encodes CASSDYLSGGWYTGELFF. The chain joins TRBV10-2 to TRBJ2-2, with 8 bases lining up with TRBD1. The CDR3 totals 18 residues. The germline CDR1 and CDR2 sequences are WSHSY and SAAADI. The trim removed 3 bases at V and 3 bases at J, leaving 12 bases unmatched.

This clone was observed a few times. The chain uses TRBV27 and TRBJ1-3, with D perhaps matching TRBD1 (5 bases). The CDR3 contains 14 residues. Germline assignment: CDR1 MNHEY and CDR2 SMNVEV (reference sequence). V was pared by 3 bases and J by 1 base, with 7 bases between. The CDR3 sequence: CASSLGGSGNTIYF. As DNA, the CDR3 is TGTGCCAGCAGTTTGGGGGGATCTGGAAACACCATATATTTT.

The chain employs TRBV29-1 and TRBJ1-2, with D possibly matching TRBD1 (6 bases). With 2 bases removed from V and 5 bases from J, the gap between germline ends came to 12 bases. Looked up from germline, CDR1 is SQVTM and CDR2 is ANQGSEA. The CDR3 sequence is 13 residues long. The CDR3 DNA sequence: TGCAGCGTTGAACGGGGGGCGATTTATGGCTACACCTTC. It is translated as CSVERGAIYGYTF.

The chain has TRBV4-2 and TRBJ2-5; tentatively, D is TRBD2 (6 bases). Germline CDR1 LGHNA, CDR2 YNFKEQ. The CDR3 length is 16 residues. V was trimmed by 0 bases and J by 1 base, leaving 12 bases between them. The DNA for the CDR3 is TGTGCCAGCAGCCAAGACGGCCGGGGGACCCAAGAGACCCAGTACTTC. This sequence encodes CASSQDGRGTQETQYF.

The chain couples TRBV6-6 to TRBJ1-2; D not resolved. Germline CDR1 reads MNHNY; CDR2 reads SVGAGI (reference sequence). Trimming cost V 6 bases and J 7 bases, with 18 bases left between them. The CDR3 sequence is 14 residues long. The DNA of the CDR3 is TGTGCCAGCAGCTCCGTAGCCGGAGGCTCTGGCTACACCTTC. Translating gives CASSSVAGGSGYTF.

This clone has just one count. The chain carries TRBV28 and TRBJ2-3, with D uncertain. The CDR3 is 14 amino acids. Trimming took 2 bases from V and 2 from J, leaving 8 bases between them. Germline assignment: CDR1 MDHEN and CDR2 SYDVKM. The CDR3 is CASSLVEDTDTQYF. The CDR3 DNA reads TGTGCCAGCAGTTTAGTAGAAGACACAGATACGCAGTATTTT.

V gene TRBV2 combines with J gene TRBJ2-3; TRBD2 matches at 11 bases. The CDR3 has 16 residues. Losses at the gene ends were 4 bases for V and 1 base for J; bases not matched to a gene: 4. Germline V gives CDR1 SNHLY, CDR2 FYNNEI. CDR3 bases: TGTGCCAGCAGTGTACCGACTAGCGGGGGCACAGATACGCAGTATTTT. Translating gives CASSVPTSGGTDTQYF.

This clone was recorded a few times. The CDR3 loop reads CASSLLGQGRNTIYF. As DNA, the CDR3 is TGTGCCAGCAGCTTACTCGGACAGGGTAGAAACACCATATATTTT. The rearrangement links TRBV7-9 to TRBJ1-3; TRBD1 agrees at 8 bases. This CDR3 region has 15 residues. From germline, CDR1 is SEHNR and CDR2 FQNEAQ (reference sequence). After removal of 2 bases from V and 5 bases from J, the junction contained 5 bases not matched to a gene. Complete variable domain (other parts from reference TRBV7-9 and TRBJ1-3): DTGVSQNPRHKITKRGQNVTFRCDPISEHNRLYWYRQTLGQGPEFLTYFQNEAQLEKSRLLSDRFSAERPKGSFSTLEIQRTEQGDSAMYLCASSLLGQGRNTIYFGEGSWLTVV.

This sequence joins TRBV7-9 and TRBJ2-1; maybe TRBD2 (5 bases). The CDR3 spans 14 residues. With 6 bases removed from V and 3 bases from J, the gap between germline ends came to 12 bases. Germline assignment: CDR1 SEHNR and CDR2 FQNEAQ (reference sequence). CDR3 sequence: CASRSTGDYNEQFF. The CDR3 DNA sequence: TGTGCCAGCAGGAGTACCGGGGACTACAATGAGCAGTTCTTC.

This clone is classed as medium-sized. The chain links TRBV27 to TRBJ1-3; TRBD1 matches at 7 bases. There are 15 residues in the CDR3. The V and J ends lost 5 bases and 0 bases, in that order; junction bases with no gene match: 4. CDR1 is MNHEY and CDR2 is SMNVEV in the germline V gene (reference sequence). CDR3 residues: CASSLTGDSGNTIYF. In DNA form, the CDR3 reads TGTGCCAGCAGTCTCACAGGGGACTCTGGAAACACCATATATTTT.